Below, 21 T cell receptor beta chains from the same sample are listed, as sequenced in a study of control samples from healthy donors and cancer patients. Sequencing used immunoSEQ multiplex PCR; TCRdb keeps in-frame clones, though not all of them. The top ten clones hold approximately 19% of a sample with roughly 100,000 clones, 80% to 90% of them seen once. The specimen was PBMCs. The receptors originated from a man in his 60s with lung cancer.

This clone was seen a single time. This sequence joins TRBV9 and TRBJ1-5, with D unresolved. Trimming took off 4 bases at V and 5 bases at J, with 10 bases between the two ends. Germline loops: CDR1 SGDLS, CDR2 YYNGEE. This CDR3 comprises 13 residues. CDR3 amino acids: CASSSDGYQPQHF. For the CDR3, the DNA is TGTGCCAGCAGCTCGGACGGTTATCAGCCCCAGCATTTT.

The gene calls are TRBV13 and TRBJ1-2; perhaps TRBD1 as D (5 bases). CDR1 is PRHDT, CDR2 FYEKMQ, per germline (reference sequence). V lost 0 bases, J lost 0 bases, and 11 bases lay in between. The CDR3 contains 16 residues. The CDR3 loop is CASSLGGTVANYGYTF. The CDR3 DNA is TGTGCCAGCAGCTTAGGGGGGACCGTTGCTAACTATGGCTACACCTTC.

V and J are TRBV4-1 and TRBJ2-1; no reliable D call. Trimming cost V 0 bases and J 5 bases, with 23 bases left between them. The CDR3 totals 19 residues. Germline CDR1 is MGHRA and CDR2 is YSYEKL. The CDR3 is CASSQDRKKSPIPHNEQFF. The CDR3 coding sequence is TGCGCCAGCAGCCAAGATCGTAAGAAATCACCTATCCCTCACAATGAGCAGTTCTTC.

The J gene is TRBJ1-2, the V gene TRBV6-5; a weak D match, TRBD1 (6 bases). V was clipped by 6 bases and J by 4 bases, with 15 bases between them. The germline V gene has CDR1 MNHEY and CDR2 SVGAGI. CDR3 length: 14 amino acids. CDR3 loop: CASSPGGGRYGYTF. The CDR3 nucleotides read TGTGCCAGCAGCCCCGGGGGGGGCCGCTATGGCTACACCTTC.

This clone was detected once. The V and J genes are TRBV5-1 and TRBJ2-2; TRBD1 agrees at 10 bases. The germline gives CDR1 SGHRS, CDR2 YFSETQ. With 3 bases clipped from V and 4 bases from J, the junction kept 3 bases outside the gene matches. The CDR3 runs 15 residues. CDR3 amino acids: CASSSGTGATGELFF. CDR3 sequence (DNA): TGCGCCAGCAGCTCCGGGACAGGGGCCACCGGGGAGCTGTTTTTT.

CDR3 bases: TGTGCCAGCAGTTTAGCAGGGGCCGGGGAGCTGTTTTTT. The encoded protein is CASSLAGAGELFF. The chain employs TRBV27 and TRBJ2-2, with a possible D match to TRBD1 (6 bases). CDR3 size: 13 residues. The germline V gene has CDR1 MNHEY and CDR2 SMNVEV (reference sequence). V lost 2 bases, J lost 6 bases, and 7 bases lay in between.

The chain uses TRBV25-1 and TRBJ1-6; D gene ambiguous. Trimming removed 6 bases from V and 7 bases from J, with 7 bases in between. This CDR3 is 12 amino acids long. CDR1 is MGHDK and CDR2 is SYGVNS in the germline V gene. CDR3 sequence (DNA): TGTGCCAGCAGAGACGGCAATTCACCCCTCCACTTT. This gives the protein CASRDGNSPLHF.

The chain has TRBV5-1 and TRBJ1-1; 9 positions match TRBD1. V lost 6 bases, J lost 1 base, and 7 bases stayed unmatched. Germline lookup yields CDR1 SGHRS and CDR2 YFSETQ. The length of the CDR3 is 15 residues. This CDR3 reads CASTTGTGKNTEAFF. The CDR3 DNA follows: TGCGCCAGCACTACCGGGACAGGGAAGAACACTGAAGCTTTCTTT.

This clone is deemed medium-sized. This chain uses TRBV5-1 with TRBJ2-2; perhaps TRBD2 as D (7 bases). The CDR3 is 16 residues long. V lost 6 bases and J lost 3, with 18 bases in between. In germline, CDR1 is SGHRS, CDR2 YFSETQ. The CDR3 coding sequence is TGCGCCAGCACCTGGCGGGGGCTGGGGTACACCGGGGAGCTGTTTTTT. Its protein is CASTWRGLGYTGELFF.

This clone was detected once. The J gene is TRBJ1-1, the V gene TRBV27; D is perhaps TRBD1 (6 bases). This CDR3 region has 15 residues. CDR1 and CDR2 (germline): MNHEY, SMNVEV (reference sequence). V gave up 9 bases and J gave up 4 bases, with 21 bases separating them. The CDR3 DNA sequence: TGTGCCAGTAAGGGCATTGGGGGGCGCGGCACTGAAGCTTTCTTT. Encoded protein: CASKGIGGRGTEAFF.

The chain is built from TRBV6-4 and TRBJ2-2; possibly TRBD1 or TRBD2 for D (5 bases each). CDR3 size: 13 residues. V lost 6 bases and J lost 5, with 10 bases in between. Looked up from germline, CDR1 is MRHNA and CDR2 is SNTAGT. For the CDR3, the DNA is TGTGCCAGCAGCCGGGACCCGACCGGGGAGCTGTTTTTT. This sequence encodes CASSRDPTGELFF.

The genes are TRBV7-9 and TRBJ2-1; 9 bases fit TRBD1. The V segment lost 7 bases and the J segment 3 bases; nucleotides outside the gene matches: 10. Germline CDR1 and CDR2: SEHNR and FQNEAQ (reference sequence). The CDR3 length is 16 residues. The DNA for the CDR3 is TGTGCCAGCATCCTTTCGACAGGGGGTGGCTACAATGAGCAGTTCTTC. This encodes CASILSTGGGYNEQFF.

The V gene is TRBV2, the J gene TRBJ2-2; 9 bases fit TRBD1. The germline V gene encodes CDR1 SNHLY and CDR2 FYNNEI. With V trimmed by 4 bases and J by 3 bases, 0 bases remained unmatched. The CDR3 is 14 amino acids. CDR3 sequence: CASSGQGDTGELFF. In DNA form, the CDR3 reads TGTGCCAGCAGTGGACAGGGGGACACCGGGGAGCTGTTTTTT.

V usage is TRBV6-5 and J usage is TRBJ2-1; 8 nucleotides align to TRBD2. The V gene's germline CDR1 is MNHEY and CDR2 SVGAGI. The CDR3 length is 13 residues. Trimming took 5 bases from V and 6 from J; bases not matched to a gene: 3. CDR3 sequence: CASSRLATNEQFF. DNA of the CDR3: TGTGCCAGCAGTAGACTAGCGACCAATGAGCAGTTCTTC.

The rearrangement uses TRBV5-4 and TRBJ1-1, with D possibly matching TRBD1 (5 bases). The V gene lost 1 base and the J gene lost 3 bases, with 16 bases spanning the gap. Germline V gives CDR1 SGHNT, CDR2 YYREEE (reference sequence). The CDR3 has 16 residues. The chain's CDR3 is CASSLRGRRGDTEAFF. The CDR3 nucleotides are TGTGCCAGCAGCTTGAGGGGCCGGCGGGGGGACACTGAAGCTTTCTTT.

This clone was seen just once. The chain links TRBV5-1 to TRBJ1-2, with D uncertain. V shed 4 bases and J shed 3 bases, with 10 bases lying between them. This CDR3 has 13 amino acids. Per germline, CDR1 SGHRS and CDR2 YFSETQ. CDR3 bases: TGCGCCAGCAGCAGGGTATTGGACTATGGCTACACCTTC. Translated: CASSRVLDYGYTF.

The V call is TRBV6-6, the J call TRBJ2-4; 7 bases line up with TRBD1. Germline CDR1 and CDR2: MNHNY and SVGAGI (reference sequence). CDR3 size: 14 residues. Trimming removed 3 bases from V and 9 bases from J; junction bases left unmatched: 8. CDR3 nucleotides: TGTGCCAGCAGTTATACAACAGGGGAAAGCATTCAGTACTTC. Its translation is CASSYTTGESIQYF.

The chain recombines TRBV5-8 with TRBJ2-1; D call uncertain. Trimming left V 5 bases short and J 4 bases short, with 13 bases between. The CDR3 is 14 residues long. Germline V gene data show CDR1 as SGHTS and CDR2 as YDEGEE. CDR3 nucleotide sequence: TGTGCCAGCAGTTCAGGTCAACGGTACAATGAGCAGTTCTTC. Encoded protein: CASSSGQRYNEQFF.

The chain carries TRBV5-5 and TRBJ1-4; no clear D. Germline V lookup: CDR1 SGHKS, CDR2 YYEKEE (reference sequence). This CDR3 contains 15 residues. Deletions cut 6 bases from V and 4 bases from J, with 16 bases between. In nucleotides, the CDR3 is TGTGCCAGCAACTCAATTTGGGGTAATAATGAAAAACTGTTTTTT. Its protein is CASNSIWGNNEKLFF.

CDR3 DNA: TGTGCCAGCAGCTTAGGCCAGTCTTATAGCAATCAGCCCCAGCATTTT. This codes for CASSLGQSYSNQPQHF. This chain connects TRBV7-2 to TRBJ1-5; D uncertain. CDR3 length: 16 amino acids. The germline V gene has CDR1 SGHTA and CDR2 FQGNSA. V shed 1 base and J shed 0 bases, with 10 bases lying between them.

The V and J genes are TRBV30 and TRBJ1-5; TRBD1 might be the D (5 bases). V lost 0 bases to trimming and J lost 4 bases, with 10 bases between them. The CDR3 length is 14 residues. The germline V gene encodes CDR1 GTSNPN and CDR2 SVGIG (reference sequence). CDR3 amino acids: CAWSVVQGNQPQHF. The CDR3 DNA sequence: TGTGCCTGGAGTGTAGTTCAGGGAAATCAGCCCCAGCATTTT.